The clone carrying this T cell receptor beta chain was seen only a few times. Its antigen is still unknown. Primed by a sample-barcoded 5' primer and a J-beta primer mix, a second PCR proceeded for 7 to 11 cycles. Each cDNA was tagged by a template-switch adaptor containing 12 random nucleotides. MiXCR was run by TCRdb on the 5' RACE reads, yielding one entry per CDR3 protein. In the table there are fewer than 1,200,000 distinct CDR3 sequences, roughly 24% of which are singletons. Researchers collected ten milliliters of peripheral blood from every single donor. The data are from a study of blood T cells in healthy people across ages. Study outcomes and limitations: Older individuals had lower TCR beta diversity per million T cells (the decline was roughly linear).

The CDR3 extends over 14 amino acids. The ends were cut back, 3 bases at V and 6 bases at J, with 13 bases in the middle. Another study also made use of these data, one on T cells of mothers and their children.

Sequenced input: blood. This TCR came from a girl aged 2 to 9 in good health. This chain uses TRBV12-3 or TRBV12-4 with TRBJ2-3, with a weak D call TRBD2 (5 bases). The CDR3 loop is CASSFPPGGDTQYF. In DNA, the CDR3 is TGTGCCAGCAGTTTCCCGCCAGGCGGGGATACGCAGTATTTT.